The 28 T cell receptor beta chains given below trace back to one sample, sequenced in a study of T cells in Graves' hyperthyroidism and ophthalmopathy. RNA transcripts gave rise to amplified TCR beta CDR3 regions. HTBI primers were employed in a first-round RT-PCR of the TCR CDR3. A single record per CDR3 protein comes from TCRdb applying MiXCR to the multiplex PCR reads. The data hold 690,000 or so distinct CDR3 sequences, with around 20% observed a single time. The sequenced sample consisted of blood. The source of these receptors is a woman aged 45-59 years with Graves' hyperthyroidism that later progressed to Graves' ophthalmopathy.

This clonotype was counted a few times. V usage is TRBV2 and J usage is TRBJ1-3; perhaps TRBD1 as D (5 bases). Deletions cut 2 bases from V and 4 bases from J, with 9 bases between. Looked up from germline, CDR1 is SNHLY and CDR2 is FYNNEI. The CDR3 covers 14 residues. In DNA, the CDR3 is TGTGCCAGCAGTGAATCAGGGATCGGAAACACCATATATTTT. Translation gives CASSESGIGNTIYF.

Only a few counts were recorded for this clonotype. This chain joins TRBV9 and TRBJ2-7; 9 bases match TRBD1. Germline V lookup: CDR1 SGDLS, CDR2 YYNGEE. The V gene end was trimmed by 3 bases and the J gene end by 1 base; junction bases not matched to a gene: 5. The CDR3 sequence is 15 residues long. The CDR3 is CASSAGQGVSYEQYF. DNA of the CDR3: TGTGCCAGCAGCGCGGGACAGGGCGTATCCTACGAGCAGTACTTC.

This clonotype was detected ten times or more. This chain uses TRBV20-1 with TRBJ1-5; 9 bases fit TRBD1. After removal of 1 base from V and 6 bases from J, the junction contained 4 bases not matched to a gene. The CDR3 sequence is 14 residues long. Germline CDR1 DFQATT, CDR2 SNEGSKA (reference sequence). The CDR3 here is CSARGDRVGQPQHF. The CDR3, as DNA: TGCAGTGCTAGAGGGGACAGGGTCGGTCAGCCCCAGCATTTT.

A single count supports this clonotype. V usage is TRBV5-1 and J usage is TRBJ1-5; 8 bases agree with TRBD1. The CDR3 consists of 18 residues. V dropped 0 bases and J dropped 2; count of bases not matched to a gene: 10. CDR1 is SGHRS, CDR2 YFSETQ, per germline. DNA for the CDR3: TGCGCCAGCAGCTTGGCCCCGGACAGGGTGGGGGGCAATCAGCCCCAGCATTTT. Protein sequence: CASSLAPDRVGGNQPQHF.

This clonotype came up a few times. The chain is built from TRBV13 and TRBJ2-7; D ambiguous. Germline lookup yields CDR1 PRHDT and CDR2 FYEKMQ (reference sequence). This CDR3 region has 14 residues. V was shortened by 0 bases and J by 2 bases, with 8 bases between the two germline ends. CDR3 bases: TGTGCCAGCAGCTTAGGGCGGAGAACCTACGAGCAGTACTTC. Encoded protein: CASSLGRRTYEQYF.

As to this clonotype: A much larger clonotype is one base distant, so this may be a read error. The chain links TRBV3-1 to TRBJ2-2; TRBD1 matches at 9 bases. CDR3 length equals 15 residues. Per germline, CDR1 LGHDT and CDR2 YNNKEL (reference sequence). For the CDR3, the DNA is TGTGCCAGCAGCTCGCGACAGGGGGGCACCGGGGTGCTGTTTTTT. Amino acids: CASSSRQGGTGVLFF.

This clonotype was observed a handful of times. The CDR3 loop reads CASSPGLAGGLISNEQFF. In DNA, the CDR3 is TGTGCCAGCAGCCCCGGACTAGCGGGGGGGCTTATTTCGAATGAGCAGTTCTTC. The chain carries TRBV9 and TRBJ2-1; TRBD2 aligns across 15 bases. The CDR3 covers 18 residues. The V gene end was trimmed by 4 bases and the J gene end by 7 bases; junction bases not matched to a gene: 12. The germline CDR1 and CDR2 sequences are SGDLS and YYNGEE.

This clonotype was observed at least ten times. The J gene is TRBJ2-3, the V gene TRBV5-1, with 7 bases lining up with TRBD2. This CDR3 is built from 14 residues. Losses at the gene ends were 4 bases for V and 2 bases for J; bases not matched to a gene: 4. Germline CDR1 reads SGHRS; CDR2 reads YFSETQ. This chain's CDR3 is CASSLGTNTDTQYF. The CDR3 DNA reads TGCGCCAGCAGCCTAGGGACTAACACAGATACGCAGTATTTT.

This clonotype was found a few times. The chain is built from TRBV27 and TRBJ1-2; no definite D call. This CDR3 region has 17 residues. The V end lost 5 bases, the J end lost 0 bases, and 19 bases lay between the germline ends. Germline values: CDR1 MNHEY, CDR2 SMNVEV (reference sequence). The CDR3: CASSAHPDTTPNYGYTF. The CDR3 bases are TGTGCCAGCAGTGCCCATCCCGACACGACCCCTAACTATGGCTACACCTTC.

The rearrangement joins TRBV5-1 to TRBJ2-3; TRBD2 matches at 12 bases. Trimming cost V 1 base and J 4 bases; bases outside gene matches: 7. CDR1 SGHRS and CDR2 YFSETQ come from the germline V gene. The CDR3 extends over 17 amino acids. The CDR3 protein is CASSLSPSGGASDTQYF. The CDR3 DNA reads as TGCGCCAGCAGCTTGTCACCTAGCGGGGGGGCCTCAGATACGCAGTATTTT.

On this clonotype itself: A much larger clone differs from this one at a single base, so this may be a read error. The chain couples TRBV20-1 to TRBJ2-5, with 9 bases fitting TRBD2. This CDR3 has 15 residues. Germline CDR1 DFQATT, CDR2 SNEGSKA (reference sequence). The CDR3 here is CSGRGGGAFSETQYF. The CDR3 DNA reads TGCAGTGGTAGAGGCGGGGGGGCCTTTTCAGAGACCCAGTACTTC.

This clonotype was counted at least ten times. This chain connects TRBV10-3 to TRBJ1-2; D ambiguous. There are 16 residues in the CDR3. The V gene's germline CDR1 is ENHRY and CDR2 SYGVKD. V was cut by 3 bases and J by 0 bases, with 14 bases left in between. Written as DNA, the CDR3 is TGTGCCATCAGTGACTCGACGGGATTAACTAACTATGGCTACACCTTC. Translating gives CAISDSTGLTNYGYTF.

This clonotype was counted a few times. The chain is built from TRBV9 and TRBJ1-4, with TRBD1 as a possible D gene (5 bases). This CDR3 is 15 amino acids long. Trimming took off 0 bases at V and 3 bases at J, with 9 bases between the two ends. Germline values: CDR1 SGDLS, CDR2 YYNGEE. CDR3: CASSVGPGPNEKLFF. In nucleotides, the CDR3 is TGTGCCAGCAGCGTAGGGCCAGGGCCTAATGAAAAACTGTTTTTT.

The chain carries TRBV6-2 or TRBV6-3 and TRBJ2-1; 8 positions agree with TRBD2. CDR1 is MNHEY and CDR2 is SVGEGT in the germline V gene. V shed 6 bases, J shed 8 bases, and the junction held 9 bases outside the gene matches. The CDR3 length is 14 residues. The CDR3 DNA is TGTGCCAGCAGCGCGGGACTAGTTCTCTATGAGCAGTTCTTC. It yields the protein CASSAGLVLYEQFF.

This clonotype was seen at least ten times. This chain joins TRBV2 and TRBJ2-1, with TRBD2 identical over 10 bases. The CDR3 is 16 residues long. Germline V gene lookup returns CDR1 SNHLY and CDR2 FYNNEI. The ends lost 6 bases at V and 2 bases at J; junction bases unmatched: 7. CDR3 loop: CASRLRSGGAYNEQFF. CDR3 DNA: TGTGCCAGCAGGCTCCGCAGCGGGGGGGCCTACAATGAGCAGTTCTTC.

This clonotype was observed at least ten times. CDR3 sequence reads: CASSLDHPGGLTDTQYF. CDR3 DNA: TGTGCCAGCAGCTTAGATCATCCGGGGGGGCTCACAGATACGCAGTATTTT. The rearrangement joins TRBV11-2 to TRBJ2-3; 8 bases are shared with TRBD2. CDR1 SGHAT and CDR2 FQNNGV come from the germline V gene. J lost 2 bases, V lost 0 bases, and 7 bases had no gene match. The CDR3 loop spans 17 amino acids.

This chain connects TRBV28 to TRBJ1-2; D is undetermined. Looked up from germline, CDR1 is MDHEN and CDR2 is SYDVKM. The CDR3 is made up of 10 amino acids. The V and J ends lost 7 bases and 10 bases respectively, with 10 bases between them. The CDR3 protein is CASNAGFYTF. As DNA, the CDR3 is TGTGCCAGCAATGCGGGTTTCTACACCTTC.

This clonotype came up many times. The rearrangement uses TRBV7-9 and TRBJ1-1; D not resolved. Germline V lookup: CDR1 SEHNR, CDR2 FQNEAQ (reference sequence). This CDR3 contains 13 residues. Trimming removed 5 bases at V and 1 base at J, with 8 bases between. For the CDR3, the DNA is TGTGCCAGCAGCCCTCGACGGAACACTGAAGCTTTCTTT. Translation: CASSPRRNTEAFF.

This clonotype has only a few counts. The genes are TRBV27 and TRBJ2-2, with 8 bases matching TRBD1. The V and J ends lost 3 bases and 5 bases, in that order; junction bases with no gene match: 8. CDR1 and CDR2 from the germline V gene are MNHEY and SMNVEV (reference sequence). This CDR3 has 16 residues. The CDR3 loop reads CASSFQDRVGTGELFF. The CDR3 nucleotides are TGTGCCAGCAGTTTTCAGGACAGGGTTGGGACCGGGGAGCTGTTTTTT.

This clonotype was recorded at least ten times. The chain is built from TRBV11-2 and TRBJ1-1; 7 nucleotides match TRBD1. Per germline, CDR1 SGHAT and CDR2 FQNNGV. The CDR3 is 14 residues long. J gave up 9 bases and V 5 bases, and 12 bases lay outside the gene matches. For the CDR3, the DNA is TGTGCCAGCAGCCCCGAGAGGGACAGTCCCCAAGCTTTCTTT. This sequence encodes CASSPERDSPQAFF.

CDR3 sequence reads: CASSLGLAGAQNTEAFF. The CDR3 coding sequence is TGCGCCAGCAGCTTGGGATTGGCCGGAGCCCAGAACACTGAAGCTTTCTTT. The chain couples TRBV5-1 to TRBJ1-1; D is unclear. V was shortened by 0 bases and J by 1 base, with 16 bases between the two germline ends. Germline V gene lookup returns CDR1 SGHRS and CDR2 YFSETQ. There are 17 residues in the CDR3.

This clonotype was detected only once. In DNA form, the CDR3 reads TGCGCCAGCAGCTCTTCTCGTTCTACCTACGAGCAGTACTTC. It codes for CASSSSRSTYEQYF. The V gene is TRBV5-1, the J gene TRBJ2-7; D uncertain. Germline V gene data show CDR1 as SGHRS and CDR2 as YFSETQ. The germline V and J ends were trimmed by 3 bases and 2 bases, with 12 bases remaining between them. The CDR3 spans 14 residues. Together with reference TRBV5-1 and TRBJ2-7, the CDR3 gives the full variable domain: KAGVTQTPRYLIKTRGQQVTLSCSPISGHRSVSWYQQTPGQGLQFLFEYFSETQRNKGNFPGRFSGRQFSNSRSEMNVSTLELGDSALYLCASSSSRSTYEQYFGPGTRLTVT.

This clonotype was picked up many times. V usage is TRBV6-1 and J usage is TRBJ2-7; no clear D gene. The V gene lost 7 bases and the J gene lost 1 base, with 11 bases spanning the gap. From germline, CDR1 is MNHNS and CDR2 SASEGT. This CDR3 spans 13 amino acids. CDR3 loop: CASTKGTSYEQYF. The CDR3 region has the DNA TGTGCCAGCACCAAAGGAACTTCCTACGAGCAGTACTTC.

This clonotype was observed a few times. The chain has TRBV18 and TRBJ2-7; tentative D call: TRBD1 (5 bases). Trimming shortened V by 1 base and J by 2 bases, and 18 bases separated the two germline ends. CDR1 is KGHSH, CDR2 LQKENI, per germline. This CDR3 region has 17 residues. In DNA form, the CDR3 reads TGTGCCAGCTCACCACTAGACAGACTCCCAGAAACCTACGAGCAGTACTTC. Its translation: CASSPLDRLPETYEQYF.

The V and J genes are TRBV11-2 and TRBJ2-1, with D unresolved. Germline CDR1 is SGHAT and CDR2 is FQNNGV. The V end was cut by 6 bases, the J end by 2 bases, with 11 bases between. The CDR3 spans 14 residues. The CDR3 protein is CASSVTSTYNEQFF. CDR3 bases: TGTGCCAGCAGTGTTACATCCACCTACAATGAGCAGTTCTTC.

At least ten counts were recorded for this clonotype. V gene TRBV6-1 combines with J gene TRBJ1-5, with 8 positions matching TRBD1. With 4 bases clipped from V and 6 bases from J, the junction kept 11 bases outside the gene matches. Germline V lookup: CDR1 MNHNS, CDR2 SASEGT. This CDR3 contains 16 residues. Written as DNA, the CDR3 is TGTGCCAGCAGTGCCTCAAGGCAGGGGGCTATTCAGCCCCAGCATTTT. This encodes CASSASRQGAIQPQHF.

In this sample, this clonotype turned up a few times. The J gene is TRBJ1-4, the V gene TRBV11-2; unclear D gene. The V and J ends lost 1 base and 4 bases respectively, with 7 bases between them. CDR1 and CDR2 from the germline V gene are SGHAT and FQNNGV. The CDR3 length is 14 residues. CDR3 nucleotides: TGTGCCAGCAGCTTAGGGCAGAATAATGAAAAACTGTTTTTT. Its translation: CASSLGQNNEKLFF.

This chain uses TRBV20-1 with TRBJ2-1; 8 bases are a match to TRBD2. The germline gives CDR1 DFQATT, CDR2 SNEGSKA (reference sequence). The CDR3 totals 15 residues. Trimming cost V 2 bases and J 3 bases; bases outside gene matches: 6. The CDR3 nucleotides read TGCAGTGCTAGAAAAGCGGGGGAGAACTACAATGAGCAGTTCTTC. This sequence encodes CSARKAGENYNEQFF.